This T cell receptor beta chain originates from a study of OX40 agonist ivuxolimab in advanced cancers. Study-wide context: The costimulatory receptor OX40 (CD134) was targeted by ivuxolimab, a fully human IgG2 agonistic monoclonal antibody. Intravenous ivuxolimab was administered to patients every 2 weeks at six dose levels: 0.01, 0.1, 0.3, 1.5, 3 and 10 mg/kg. Of the roughly 54 dose-escalation patients, hepatocellular carcinoma was present in 19, melanoma in some 15, renal cell carcinoma in 9 and head and neck cancer in 9. In the dose-escalation cohort, around four fifths of patients were male, and the mean age was approximately 60 years with a range of roughly 23 to 79. Prior anti-PD-1, anti-PD-L1 or anti-CTLA-4 therapy was permitted, and about two fifths of dose-escalation patients had received checkpoint inhibitors. Partial responses occurred in three dose-escalation patients: two with cutaneous melanoma and one with hepatocellular carcinoma. The purpose of peripheral TCRbeta sequencing was to test whether ivuxolimab changed TCR sequence diversity and led to clonal T-cell expansion. The paper covers the monotherapy dose-escalation part of the phase I ivuxolimab trial, which included N of about 50 patients.

Genomic DNA was extracted from sorted cells for sequencing of the TCRbeta CDR3 region. The immunoSEQ Assay was used for sequencing of TCRbeta CDR3 regions. The clones in this table, taken by TCRdb from immuneACCESS, are in-frame only. Not every clone is retained; where verified, under half of the shortfall comes from an unresolved V gene, and the cause of the rest is unknown. The sample yields tens of thousands of clones; 80% to 90% were counted once. 4% to 5% of the sample belongs to the ten largest clones. Summary of the overall study and its limitations: Low levels of normalized T-cell clonal expansion were also seen in some patients who did not respond. Which antigens the clonally expanded peripheral T cells were specific for was not determined. On average, CD8+ T cells showed more expanded clones than CD4+ T cells after ivuxolimab. At doses from 0.1 to 3.0 mg/kg, clonal expansion was seen in both CD4+ and CD8+ blood T cells between baseline and week 6. In the 0.1-3.0 mg/kg groups, partial responders had among the lowest normalized peripheral clonal expansion, particularly in CD8+ T cells.

With regard to this clone: Its antigen remains undetermined. Nothing much larger sits one base from this clone, and base qualities are not available.

The trial excluded patients who had a history of autoimmune disease or were on systemic immunosuppression. Peripheral blood for TCR sequencing was collected from all dose cohorts at baseline, on cycle 4 day 1, and on cycle 7 day 1. Samples came from an open-label, multicenter, first-in-human phase I dose-escalation trial of ivuxolimab. The trial enrolled adults with locally advanced or metastatic head and neck squamous cell, hepatocellular, melanoma or renal cell carcinoma. Before TCR sequencing, CD4+ T cells and CD8+ T cells were sorted from peripheral blood as separate populations. The TCR was taken from an adult with an advanced solid tumor such as melanoma, head and neck, liver or kidney cancer. Source: CD4+ or CD8+ T cells sorted from blood, taken in a trial of the OX40 agonist ivuxolimab.

In nucleotide form, the sequence is TGCGCCAGCAGCCCATTCTGGTCAGCGGGGCGCACAGATACGCAGTATTTT. This translates into CASSPFWSAGRTDTQYF. The sequence links TRBV4-1 to TRBJ2-3; the central 7 bases match TRBD2. V trim: 4 bases; J trim: 1 base; unmatched bases: 11. Spanning cysteine to phenylalanine, the CDR3 consists of 17 amino acids. Just the 51-base CDR3 DNA is kept, in frame starting at base 1. From a lookup of the germline V gene, CDR1 and CDR2 are MGHRA and YSYEKL.